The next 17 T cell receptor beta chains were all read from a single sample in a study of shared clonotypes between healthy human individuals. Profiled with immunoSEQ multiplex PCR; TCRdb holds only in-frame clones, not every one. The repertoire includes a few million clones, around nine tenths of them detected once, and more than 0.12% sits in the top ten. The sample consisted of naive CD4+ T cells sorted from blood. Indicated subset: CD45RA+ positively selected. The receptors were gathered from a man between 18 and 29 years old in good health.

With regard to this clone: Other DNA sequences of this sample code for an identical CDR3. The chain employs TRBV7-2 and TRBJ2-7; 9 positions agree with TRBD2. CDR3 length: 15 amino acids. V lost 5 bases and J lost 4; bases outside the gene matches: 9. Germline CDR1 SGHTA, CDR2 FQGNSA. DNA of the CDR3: TGTGCCAGCAGCCCCCTGGCGGGAGGGCCATACGAGCAGTACTTC. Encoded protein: CASSPLAGGPYEQYF.

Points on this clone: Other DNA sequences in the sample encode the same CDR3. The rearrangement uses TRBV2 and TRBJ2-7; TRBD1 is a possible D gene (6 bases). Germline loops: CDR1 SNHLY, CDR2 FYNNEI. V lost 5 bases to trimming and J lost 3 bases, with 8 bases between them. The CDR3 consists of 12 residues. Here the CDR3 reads CASSSQGYEQYF. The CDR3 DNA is TGTGCCAGCAGTTCACAGGGCTACGAGCAGTACTTC. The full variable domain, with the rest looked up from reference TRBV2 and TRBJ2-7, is EPEVTQTPSHQVTQMGQEVILRCVPISNHLYFYWYRQILGQKVEFLVSFYNNEISEKSEIFDDQFSVERPDGSNFTLKIRSTKLEDSAMYFCASSSQGYEQYFGPGTRLTVT.

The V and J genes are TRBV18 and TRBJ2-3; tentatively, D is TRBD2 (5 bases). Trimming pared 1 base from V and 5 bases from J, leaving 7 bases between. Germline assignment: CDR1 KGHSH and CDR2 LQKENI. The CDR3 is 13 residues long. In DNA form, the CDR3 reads TGTGCCAGCTCACCACAACGGGGAGATACGCAGTATTTT. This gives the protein CASSPQRGDTQYF.

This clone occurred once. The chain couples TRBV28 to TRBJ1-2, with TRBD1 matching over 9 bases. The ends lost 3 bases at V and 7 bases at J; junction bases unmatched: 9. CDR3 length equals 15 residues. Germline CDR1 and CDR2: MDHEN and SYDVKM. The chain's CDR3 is CASSFLGQGPGGYTF. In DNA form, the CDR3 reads TGTGCCAGCAGTTTCCTCGGACAGGGGCCTGGTGGCTACACCTTC.

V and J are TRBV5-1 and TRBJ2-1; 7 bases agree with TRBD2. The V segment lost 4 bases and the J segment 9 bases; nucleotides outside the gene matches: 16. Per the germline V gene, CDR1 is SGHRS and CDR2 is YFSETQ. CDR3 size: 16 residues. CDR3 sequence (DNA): TGCGCCAGCAGCCTCACCCTAGCGGAGGTGGGGGGTGAGCAGTTCTTC. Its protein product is CASSLTLAEVGGEQFF.

As DNA, the CDR3 is TGCGCCAGCAGCTTGGGTGGGACAGGGGATGAAGCTTTCTTT. It specifies CASSLGGTGDEAFF. The chain employs TRBV5-1 and TRBJ1-1, with 10 nucleotides matching TRBD1. The CDR3 is 14 amino acids. The V gene's germline CDR1 is SGHRS and CDR2 YFSETQ. The V segment lost 0 bases and the J segment 7 bases; nucleotides outside the gene matches: 3.

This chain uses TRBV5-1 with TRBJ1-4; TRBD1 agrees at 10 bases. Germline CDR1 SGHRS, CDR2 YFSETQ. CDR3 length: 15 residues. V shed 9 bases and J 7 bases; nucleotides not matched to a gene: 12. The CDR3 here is CATRQSGQGVEKLFF. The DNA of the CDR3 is TGCGCCACCCGCCAATCAGGACAGGGGGTTGAAAAACTGTTTTTT.

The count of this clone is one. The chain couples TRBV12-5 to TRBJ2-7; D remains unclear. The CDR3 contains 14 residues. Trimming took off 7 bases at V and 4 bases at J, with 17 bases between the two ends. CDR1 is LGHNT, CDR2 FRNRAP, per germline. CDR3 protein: CASADLGPKYEQYF. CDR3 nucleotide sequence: TGTGCTAGTGCCGATTTGGGCCCGAAATACGAGCAGTACTTC.

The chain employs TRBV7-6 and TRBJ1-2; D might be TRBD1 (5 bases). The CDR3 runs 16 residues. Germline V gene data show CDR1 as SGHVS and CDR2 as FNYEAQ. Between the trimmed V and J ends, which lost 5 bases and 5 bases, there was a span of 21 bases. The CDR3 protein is CASSPGKFSKGYGYTF. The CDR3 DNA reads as TGTGCCAGCAGCCCGGGGAAGTTCTCGAAGGGGTATGGCTACACCTTC.

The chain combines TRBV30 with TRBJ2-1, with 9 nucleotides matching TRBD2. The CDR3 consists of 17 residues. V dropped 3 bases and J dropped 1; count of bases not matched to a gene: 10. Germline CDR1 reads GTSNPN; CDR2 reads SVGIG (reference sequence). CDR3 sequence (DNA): TGTGCCTGGAGCGAAGCGGGACTAGCTAAATCCTACAATGAGCAGTTCTTC. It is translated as CAWSEAGLAKSYNEQFF.

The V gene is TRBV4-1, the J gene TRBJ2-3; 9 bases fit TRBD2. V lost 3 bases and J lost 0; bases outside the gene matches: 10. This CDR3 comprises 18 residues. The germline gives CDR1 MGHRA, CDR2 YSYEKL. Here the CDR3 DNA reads TGCGCCAGCAGCCAGGGGGGTAGCGGGGGTGTTAGCACAGATACGCAGTATTTT. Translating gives CASSQGGSGGVSTDTQYF.

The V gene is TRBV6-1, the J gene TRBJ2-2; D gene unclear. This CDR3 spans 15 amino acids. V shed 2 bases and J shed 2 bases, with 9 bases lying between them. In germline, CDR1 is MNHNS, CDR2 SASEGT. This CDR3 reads CASSETQVNTGELFF. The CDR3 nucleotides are TGTGCCAGCAGTGAAACCCAGGTTAACACCGGGGAGCTGTTTTTT.

CDR3 loop: CASSAHDRVDQPQHF. DNA of the CDR3: TGTGCCAGCAGTGCCCACGACAGGGTGGACCAGCCCCAGCATTTT. J is TRBJ1-5 and V is TRBV6-6; 7 nucleotides agree with TRBD1. J gave up 7 bases and V 5 bases, and 11 bases lay outside the gene matches. The CDR3 consists of 15 residues. Germline V gene sequence: CDR1 MNHNY, CDR2 SVGAGI (reference sequence).

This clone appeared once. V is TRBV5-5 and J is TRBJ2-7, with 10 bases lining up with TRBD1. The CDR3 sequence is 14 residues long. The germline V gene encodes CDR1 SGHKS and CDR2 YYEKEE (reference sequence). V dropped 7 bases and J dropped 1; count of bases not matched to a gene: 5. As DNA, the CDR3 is TGTGCCAGCCGTCCGGGACAGGGGTCCTACGAGCAGTACTTC. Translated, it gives CASRPGQGSYEQYF.

The CDR3 loop is CASSSGLAGFADTQYF. DNA of the CDR3: TGTGCCAGCAGCTCCGGACTAGCGGGGTTTGCAGATACGCAGTATTTT. The rearrangement uses TRBV5-4 and TRBJ2-3; TRBD2 aligns across 12 bases. V shed 3 bases, J shed 4 bases, and the junction held 6 bases outside the gene matches. Germline V CDR1 and CDR2: SGHNT, YYREEE (reference sequence). This CDR3 spans 16 amino acids.

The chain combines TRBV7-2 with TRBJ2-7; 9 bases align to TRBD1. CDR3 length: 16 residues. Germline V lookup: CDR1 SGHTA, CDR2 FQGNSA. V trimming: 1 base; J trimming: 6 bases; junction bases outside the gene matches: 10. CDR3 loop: CASSLEGRQGQGEQYF. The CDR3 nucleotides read TGTGCCAGCAGCTTAGAGGGGAGACAGGGACAGGGCGAGCAGTACTTC.

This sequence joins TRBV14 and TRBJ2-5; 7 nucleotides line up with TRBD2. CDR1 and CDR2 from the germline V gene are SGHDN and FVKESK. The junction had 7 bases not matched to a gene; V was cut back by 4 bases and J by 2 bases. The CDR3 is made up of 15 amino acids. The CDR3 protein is CASSLGGKKQETQYF. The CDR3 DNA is TGTGCCAGCAGCCTCGGGGGGAAGAAACAAGAGACCCAGTACTTC.